The rows below give T cell receptor beta chains drawn from one sample of a study of blood T cell repertoires in COVID-19. Method: immunoSEQ multiplex PCR; TCRdb's copy keeps in-frame clones and lacks some. The sample yields some 130,000 clones, 75% to 90% seen once. The source material was peripheral blood. Receptor source: a human donor in a cohort sampled during active COVID-19. Each CDR3 is given with its conserved first and last residue. Each record gives: D gene, V gene, clone size, J gene, CDR3 DNA, CDR3 protein. A D gene is named only where the DNA matches it firmly. Clone size is stated in some rows and not others, as once, few, many or a class when expanded.

TRBD1	TRBV7-9	NA	TRBJ2-7	TGTGCCAGCAGAGCCCGGGACAGCTCCTACGAGCAGTACTTC	CASRARDSSYEQYF
NA	TRBV12-3/TRBV12-4	NA	TRBJ1-2	TGTGCCAGCAGTCGACAGTATGGCTACACCTTC	CASSRQYGYTF
NA	TRBV2	NA	TRBJ2-3	TGTGCCAGCAGGAGGTACACAGATACGCAGTATTTT	CASRRYTDTQYF
NA	TRBV11-3	NA	TRBJ1-1	TGTGCCAGCAGCCGTGGGGGCAACACTGAAGCTTTCTTT	CASSRGGNTEAFF
TRBD1	TRBV6-2/TRBV6-3	NA	TRBJ1-6	TGTGCCAGCAGTCACGGACAGGAGGATTCACCCCTCCACTTT	CASSHGQEDSPLHF
TRBD1	TRBV19	NA	TRBJ1-1	TGTGCCAGTAGGGACAGGGGCGAAACTGAAGCTTTCTTT	CASRDRGETEAFF
TRBD1	TRBV7-2	NA	TRBJ1-1	TGTGCCAGCAGCCTGAGGACAGGGAGGGCTTTCTTT	CASSLRTGRAFF
NA	TRBV27	NA	TRBJ2-1	TGTGCCAGCAGCGGCGACAGGTCCTACAATGAGCAGTTCTTC	CASSGDRSYNEQFF
NA	TRBV5-1	NA	TRBJ1-2	TGCGCCAGCAGCTTGGGCGTTATTCGGGGCTATGGCTACACCTTC	CASSLGVIRGYGYTF
NA	TRBV7-2	NA	TRBJ1-5	TGTGCCAGCAGCCCTACCGGGACAATCAATCAGCCCCAGCATTTT	CASSPTGTINQPQHF
TRBD2	TRBV9	NA	TRBJ2-1	TGTGCCAGCAGCGGGCTAGCGGGGGGTTGGAATGAGCAGTTCTTC	CASSGLAGGWNEQFF
NA	TRBV7-2	once	TRBJ1-2	TGTGCCAGCAGCTTAGGGACAGCTAACTATGGCTACACCTTC	CASSLGTANYGYTF
NA	TRBV21-1	NA	TRBJ1-1	TGTGCCAGCAGCAAAGCGGGACAGATATTCATGAACACTGAAGCTTTCTTT	CASSKAGQIFMNTEAFF
TRBD2	TRBV5-1	NA	TRBJ2-5	TGCGCCAGCAGCAATAGCGGGAGTGAGACCCAGTACTTC	CASSNSGSETQYF
NA	TRBV11-2	few	TRBJ2-2	TGTGCCAGCAGCTTATTGGGGGGAAACACCGGGGAGCTGTTTTTT	CASSLLGGNTGELFF
TRBD1	TRBV5-1	NA	TRBJ2-2	TGCGCCAGCGGACAGGGCGATAATACCGGGGAGCTGTTTTTT	CASGQGDNTGELFF
TRBD1	TRBV24-1	NA	TRBJ1-2	TGTGCCACCAGTGACCAGACAGGGAACTATGGCTACACCTTC	CATSDQTGNYGYTF
NA	TRBV9	NA	TRBJ2-2	TGTGCCAGCAGCGTAGCGGCAGGGAACACCGGGGAGCTGTTTTTT	CASSVAAGNTGELFF
NA	TRBV19	NA	TRBJ2-5	TGTGCCAGTAGTATGGCTGGAGGGGGCTTAGAAGAGACCCAGTACTTC	CASSMAGGGLEETQYF
TRBD1	TRBV25-1	NA	TRBJ2-5	TGTGCCAGCAGTGAAGATTTCGGCAGGGGGCAGGCAGAGACCCAGTACTTC	CASSEDFGRGQAETQYF
NA	TRBV11-2	NA	TRBJ2-2	TGTGCCAGCAGCCAGGGCCCTGGGGAGGCGGCCGGGGAGCTGTTTTTT	CASSQGPGEAAGELFF
TRBD1	TRBV5-1	NA	TRBJ1-1	TGCGCCAGCAGCTTACTGGGACAGGGACTCACTGAAGCTTTCTTT	CASSLLGQGLTEAFF
NA	TRBV9	NA	TRBJ1-1	TGTGCCAGCACCCCAGGAGGGACCATGAACACTGAAGCTTTCTTT	CASTPGGTMNTEAFF
NA	TRBV7-9	NA	TRBJ1-1	TGTGCCAGCAGCTTAGCACGACAGCTGAACACTGAAGCTTTCTTT	CASSLARQLNTEAFF
NA	TRBV12-5	NA	TRBJ1-1	TGTGCTAGTGGCCGAATAAACACAGGGAACACTGAAGCTTTCTTT	CASGRINTGNTEAFF
NA	TRBV5-1	NA	TRBJ2-5	TGCGCCAGCAGGCAGGGTGTTTCGGAAGAGACCCAGTACTTC	CASRQGVSEETQYF
NA	TRBV6-5	NA	TRBJ1-1	TGTGCCAGCAGTTATGGTAGGGAGGCTTTCTTT	CASSYGREAFF
NA	TRBV12-5	few	TRBJ2-5	TGTGCTAGTGGCCCTCGGCAAGAGACCCAGTACTTC	CASGPRQETQYF
NA	TRBV2	few	TRBJ2-3	TGTGCCAGCAGTATATCTAAAGCTGAGTATTTT	CASSISKAEYF
NA	TRBV28	NA	TRBJ1-5	TGTGCCAGCAGTTTTTTAGGGGTTCAGCCCCAGCATTTT	CASSFLGVQPQHF
NA	TRBV11-2	NA	TRBJ1-6	TGTGCCAGCAGCTTTCGCAGTGAAAATTCACCCCTCCACTTT	CASSFRSENSPLHF
NA	TRBV5-1	NA	TRBJ1-1	TGCGCCAGCAGCTTGAGACAGGATCTCAGTGCTGAAGCTTTCTTT	CASSLRQDLSAEAFF
TRBD2	TRBV7-6	NA	TRBJ2-1	TGTGCCAGCAGCTTAGATCCTAGCGGGAGGGCCAGCTCCTACAATGAGCAGTTCTTC	CASSLDPSGRASSYNEQFF
TRBD2	TRBV5-6	NA	TRBJ2-1	TGTGCCAGCAGACAGACTAGCGGGGGGAGCGAGTTCTTC	CASRQTSGGSEFF
TRBD1	TRBV5-1	NA	TRBJ1-1	TGCGCCAGCAGCTGGGACAGGGGAAATACTGAAGCTTTCTTT	CASSWDRGNTEAFF
NA	TRBV10-3	NA	TRBJ1-6	TGTGCCATCAGCCAACAGTCGAGCTCCTATAATTCACCCCTCCACTTT	CAISQQSSSYNSPLHF
NA	TRBV4-3	NA	TRBJ2-1	TGCGCCAGCAGCCAAGAATACGGGTCGGGTAATGAGCAGTTCTTC	CASSQEYGSGNEQFF
NA	TRBV3-1/TRBV3-2	NA	TRBJ1-2	TGTGCCAGCAGCCCCGCCACACTAACTAACTATGGCTACACCTTC	CASSPATLTNYGYTF
NA	TRBV18	NA	TRBJ2-2	TGTGCCAGCTCATTGGAGGGGTCCGGGGAGCTGTTTTTT	CASSLEGSGELFF
NA	TRBV5-6	NA	TRBJ1-2	TGTGCCAGCAGCTCCGGACTGAGTCCGTATGGCTACACCTTC	CASSSGLSPYGYTF
TRBD2	TRBV5-1	NA	TRBJ2-1	TGCGCCAGCAGCTTGTCCTGGACTAGCGGGGGGTATGAGCAGTTCTTC	CASSLSWTSGGYEQFF
TRBD2	TRBV4-3	NA	TRBJ2-1	TGCGCCAGCAGCCAAGAGTCTAGCGGGACTTACTACAATGAGCAGTTCTTC	CASSQESSGTYYNEQFF
TRBD1	TRBV6-2/TRBV6-3	NA	TRBJ2-7	TGTGCCAGCAGTTACTGGACACAGGGGCCAACCTACGAGCAGTACTTC	CASSYWTQGPTYEQYF
NA	TRBV12-3/TRBV12-4	NA	TRBJ1-4	TGTGCCAGCAGTTTAATGGGGAGTGAAAAACTGTTTTTT	CASSLMGSEKLFF
NA	TRBV7-2	NA	TRBJ1-3	TGTGCCAGCAGCTTAGTTCCGGGAACTGGAAACACCATATATTTT	CASSLVPGTGNTIYF
NA	TRBV19	medium-sized	TRBJ1-1	TGTGCCAGTAGTACTGTCCAGGGGTTGACTGAAGCTTTCTTT	CASSTVQGLTEAFF
TRBD1	TRBV9	NA	TRBJ1-2	TGTGCCAGCAGCGGCCGGGACAGGGGAAACTATGGCTACACCTTC	CASSGRDRGNYGYTF
TRBD1	TRBV6-5	NA	TRBJ1-4	TGTGCCAGCAGCCAAAGACAGGGGGGGAATGAAAAACTGTTTTTT	CASSQRQGGNEKLFF
NA	TRBV3-1/TRBV3-2	NA	TRBJ2-1	TGTGCCAGCAGCCTCCACGGAGGGGGGGCGTACAATGAGCAGTTCTTC	CASSLHGGGAYNEQFF
TRBD2	TRBV6-5	NA	TRBJ2-1	TGTGCCAGCTCCAGGCGCCTAGCGGGGCTCAATGAGCAGTTCTTC	CASSRRLAGLNEQFF
TRBD1	TRBV25-1	NA	TRBJ2-1	TGTGCCAGCAGCGCTTCTAGGGGGCCCTACAATGAGCAGTTCTTC	CASSASRGPYNEQFF
TRBD1	TRBV4-1	NA	TRBJ1-3	TGCGCCAGCAGACCCGGACAGGGAAGTGGAAACACCATATATTTT	CASRPGQGSGNTIYF
TRBD2	TRBV7-6	NA	TRBJ2-1	TGTGCCAGCAGCTCAACACCCGGACTAGCGGGGGGGCGGGGGCAGTTCTTC	CASSSTPGLAGGRGQFF
NA	TRBV11-3	NA	TRBJ1-6	TGTGCCAGCAGCCCTAGGGTAGGGGGGGTCCGGTCACCCCTCCACTTT	CASSPRVGGVRSPLHF
TRBD1	TRBV7-2	NA	TRBJ1-6	TGTGCCAGCAGCTCCGGGACAGGAGGATCTCGTAATTCACCCCTCCACTTT	CASSSGTGGSRNSPLHF
NA	TRBV7-9	NA	TRBJ2-5	TGTGCCAGCAGCCCCATGGAGACCCAGTACTTC	CASSPMETQYF
TRBD1	TRBV5-1	NA	TRBJ1-1	TGCGCCAGCAGCTCCACGACAGGGGCCACTGAAGCTTTCTTT	CASSSTTGATEAFF
NA	TRBV2	many	TRBJ2-1	TGTGCCAGCAGTGTCCCAAAGACAGGGCGGGATCCCAATGAGCAGTTCTTC	CASSVPKTGRDPNEQFF
NA	TRBV19	few	TRBJ2-7	TGTGCCAGTAGTATAGGTTCGAGTTCCTACGAGCAGTACTTC	CASSIGSSSYEQYF
NA	TRBV11-2	once	TRBJ2-1	TGTGCCAGCAGCTTACGACAGGCCACCTACAATGAGCAGTTCTTC	CASSLRQATYNEQFF